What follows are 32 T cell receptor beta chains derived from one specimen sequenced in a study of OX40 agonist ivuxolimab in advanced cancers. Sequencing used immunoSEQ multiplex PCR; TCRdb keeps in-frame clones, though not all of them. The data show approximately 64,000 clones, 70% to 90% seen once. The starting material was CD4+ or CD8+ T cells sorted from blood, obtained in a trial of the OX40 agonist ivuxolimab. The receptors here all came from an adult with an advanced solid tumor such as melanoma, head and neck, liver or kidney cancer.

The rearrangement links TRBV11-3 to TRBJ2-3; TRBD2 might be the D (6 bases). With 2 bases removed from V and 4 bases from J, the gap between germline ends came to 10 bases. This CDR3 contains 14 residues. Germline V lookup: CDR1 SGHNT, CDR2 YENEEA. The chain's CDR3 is CASSLLLASDTQYF. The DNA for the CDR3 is TGTGCCAGCAGCTTATTACTAGCTTCAGATACGCAGTATTTT.

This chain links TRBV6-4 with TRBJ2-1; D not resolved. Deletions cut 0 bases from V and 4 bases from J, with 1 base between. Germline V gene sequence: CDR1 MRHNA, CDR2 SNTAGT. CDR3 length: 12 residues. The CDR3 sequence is CASSDSYNEQFF. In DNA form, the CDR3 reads TGTGCCAGCAGTGACTCATACAATGAGCAGTTCTTC.

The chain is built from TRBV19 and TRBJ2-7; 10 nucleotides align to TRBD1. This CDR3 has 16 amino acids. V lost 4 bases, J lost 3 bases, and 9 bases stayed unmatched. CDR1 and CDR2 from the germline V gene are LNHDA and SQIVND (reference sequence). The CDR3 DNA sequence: TGTGCCAGTAGTAAACATACCGGGACAGGGGTCTACGAGCAGTACTTC. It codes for CASSKHTGTGVYEQYF.

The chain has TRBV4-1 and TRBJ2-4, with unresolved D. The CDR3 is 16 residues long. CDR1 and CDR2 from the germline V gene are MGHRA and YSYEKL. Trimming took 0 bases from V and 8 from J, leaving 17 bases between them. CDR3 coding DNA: TGCGCCAGCAGCCAAGATAGCAGACCCGCTAGGGACATTCAGTACTTC. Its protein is CASSQDSRPARDIQYF.

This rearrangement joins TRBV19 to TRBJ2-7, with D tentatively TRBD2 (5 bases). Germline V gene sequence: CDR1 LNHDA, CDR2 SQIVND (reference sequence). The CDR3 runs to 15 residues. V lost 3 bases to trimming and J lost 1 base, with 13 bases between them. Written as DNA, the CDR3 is TGTGCCAGTAGTATCTGGGGAGCCTTTTCCTACGAGCAGTACTTC. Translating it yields CASSIWGAFSYEQYF.

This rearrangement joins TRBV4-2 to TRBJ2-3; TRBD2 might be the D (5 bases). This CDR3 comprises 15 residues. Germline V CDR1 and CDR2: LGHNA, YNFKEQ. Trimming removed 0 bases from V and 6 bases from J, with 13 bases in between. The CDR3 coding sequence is TGTGCCAGCAGCCAAGATTGGAGGCCGGGGGATACGCAGTATTTT. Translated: CASSQDWRPGDTQYF.

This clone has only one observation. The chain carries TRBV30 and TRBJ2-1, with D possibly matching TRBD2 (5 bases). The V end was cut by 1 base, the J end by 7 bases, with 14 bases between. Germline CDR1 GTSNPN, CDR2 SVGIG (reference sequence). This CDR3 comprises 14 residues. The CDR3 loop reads CAWSGWERGNEQFF. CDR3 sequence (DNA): TGTGCCTGGAGTGGTTGGGAGCGTGGTAATGAGCAGTTCTTC.

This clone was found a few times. The CDR3 DNA sequence: TGTGCCATCAGTGAGTCGGACGTGGGGGCAAGATATGGCTACACCTTC. Amino acid sequence: CAISESDVGARYGYTF. The chain employs TRBV10-3 and TRBJ1-2, with D maybe TRBD1 (6 bases). This CDR3 has 16 amino acids. The germline V and J ends were trimmed by 0 bases and 5 bases, with 16 bases remaining between them. Germline values: CDR1 ENHRY, CDR2 SYGVKD.

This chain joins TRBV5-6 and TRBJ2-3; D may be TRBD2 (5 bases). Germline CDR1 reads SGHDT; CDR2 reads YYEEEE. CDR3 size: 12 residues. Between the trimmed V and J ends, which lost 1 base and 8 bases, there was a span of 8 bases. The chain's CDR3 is CASSLKRGTQYF. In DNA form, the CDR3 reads TGTGCCAGCAGCTTGAAACGGGGTACGCAGTATTTT.

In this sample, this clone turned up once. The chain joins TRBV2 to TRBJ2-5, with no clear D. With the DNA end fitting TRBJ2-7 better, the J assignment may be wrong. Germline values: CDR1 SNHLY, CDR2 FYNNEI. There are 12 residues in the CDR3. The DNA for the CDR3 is TGTGCCAGCATAGGGTTAGACTACGAGCAGTACTTC. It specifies CASIGLDYEQYF.

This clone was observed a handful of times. As DNA, the CDR3 is TGTGCCAGCAGTTACAGTGTTCAGTACACTGAAGCTTTCTTT. Amino acid sequence: CASSYSVQYTEAFF. V gene TRBV6-5 combines with J gene TRBJ1-1; D remains unclear. Between the trimmed V and J ends, which lost 2 bases and 3 bases, there was a span of 10 bases. The germline V gene has CDR1 MNHEY and CDR2 SVGAGI. The CDR3 extends over 14 amino acids.

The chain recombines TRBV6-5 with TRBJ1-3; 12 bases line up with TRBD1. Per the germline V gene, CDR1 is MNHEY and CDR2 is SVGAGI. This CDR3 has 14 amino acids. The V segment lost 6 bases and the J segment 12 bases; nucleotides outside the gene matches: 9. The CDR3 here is CASSSGTGGLGIYF. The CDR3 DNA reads TGTGCCAGCAGCTCCGGGACAGGGGGCTTGGGCATATATTTT.

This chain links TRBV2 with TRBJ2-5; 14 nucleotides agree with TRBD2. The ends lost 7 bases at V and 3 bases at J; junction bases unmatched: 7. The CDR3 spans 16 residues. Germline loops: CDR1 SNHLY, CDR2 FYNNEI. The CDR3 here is CASIKGLAGGKETQYF. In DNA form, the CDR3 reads TGTGCCAGCATCAAAGGACTAGCGGGGGGCAAAGAGACCCAGTACTTC.

The CDR3 bases are TGTGCCAGCAGCGGGGGGGGGCTGATCCAAGAGACCCAGTACTTC. This translates into CASSGGGLIQETQYF. This sequence joins TRBV7-8 and TRBJ2-5; TRBD2 is a possible D gene (7 bases). Looked up from germline, CDR1 is SGHVS and CDR2 is FQNEAQ. Trimming took 5 bases from V and 1 from J, leaving 14 bases between them. The CDR3 is 15 amino acids.

The CDR3 DNA reads TGCGCCAGCAGTAGTCGGATCGACAATGAGCAGTTCTTC. Amino acids: CASSSRIDNEQFF. The chain carries TRBV5-1 and TRBJ2-1; D is unresolved. The CDR3 consists of 13 residues. V shed 5 bases and J shed 5 bases, with 11 bases lying between them. Per the germline V gene, CDR1 is SGHRS and CDR2 is YFSETQ.

Here the CDR3 DNA reads TGTGCCAGCAGACCAGGGTTAGATACGCAGTATTTT. Translated, it gives CASRPGLDTQYF. V usage is TRBV7-9 and J usage is TRBJ2-3; D possibly corresponds to TRBD1 (5 bases). The length of the CDR3 is 12 residues. The germline V gene has CDR1 SEHNR and CDR2 FQNEAQ (reference sequence). Trimming removed 6 bases from V and 5 bases from J, with 9 bases in between.

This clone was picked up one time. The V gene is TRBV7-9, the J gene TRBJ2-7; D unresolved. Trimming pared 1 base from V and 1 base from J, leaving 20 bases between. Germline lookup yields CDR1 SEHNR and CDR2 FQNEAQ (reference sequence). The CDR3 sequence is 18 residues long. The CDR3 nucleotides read TGTGCCAGCAGCTTAGTCCGAAGTGTGGACCCAATGTCCTACGAGCAGTACTTC. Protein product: CASSLVRSVDPMSYEQYF.

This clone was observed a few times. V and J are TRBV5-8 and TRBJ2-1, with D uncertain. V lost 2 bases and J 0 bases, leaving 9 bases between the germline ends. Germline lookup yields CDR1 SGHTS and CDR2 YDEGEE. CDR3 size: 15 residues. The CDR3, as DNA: TGTGCCAGCAGCTTTCGCTTACGCTCCTACAATGAGCAGTTCTTC. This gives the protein CASSFRLRSYNEQFF.

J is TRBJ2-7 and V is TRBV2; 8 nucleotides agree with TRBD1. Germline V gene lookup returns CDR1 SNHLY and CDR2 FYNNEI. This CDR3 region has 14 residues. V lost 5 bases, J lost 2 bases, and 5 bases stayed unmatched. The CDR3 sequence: CASSPWGQAYEQYF. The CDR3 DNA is TGTGCCAGCAGTCCATGGGGACAGGCCTACGAGCAGTACTTC. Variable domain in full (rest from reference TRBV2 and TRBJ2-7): EPEVTQTPSHQVTQMGQEVILRCVPISNHLYFYWYRQILGQKVEFLVSFYNNEISEKSEIFDDQFSVERPDGSNFTLKIRSTKLEDSAMYFCASSPWGQAYEQYFGPGTRLTVT.

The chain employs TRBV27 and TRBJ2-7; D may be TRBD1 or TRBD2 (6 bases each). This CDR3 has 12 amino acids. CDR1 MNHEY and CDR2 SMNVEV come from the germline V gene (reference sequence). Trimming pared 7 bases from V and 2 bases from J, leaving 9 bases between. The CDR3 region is CASKGGAYEQYF. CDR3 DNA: TGTGCCAGCAAGGGGGGAGCCTACGAGCAGTACTTC.

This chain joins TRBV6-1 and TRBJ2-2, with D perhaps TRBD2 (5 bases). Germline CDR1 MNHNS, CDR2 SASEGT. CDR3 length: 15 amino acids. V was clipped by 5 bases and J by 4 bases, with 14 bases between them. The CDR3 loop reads CASSPGPGGTGELFF. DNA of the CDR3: TGTGCCAGCAGTCCGGGCCCAGGAGGCACCGGGGAGCTGTTTTTT.

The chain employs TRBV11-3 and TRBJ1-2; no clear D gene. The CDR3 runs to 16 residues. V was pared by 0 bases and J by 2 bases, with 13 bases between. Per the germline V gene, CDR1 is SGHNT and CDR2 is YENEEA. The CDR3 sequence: CASSLDFEGSNYGYTF. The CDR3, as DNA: TGTGCCAGCAGCTTAGATTTCGAGGGATCCAACTATGGCTACACCTTC.

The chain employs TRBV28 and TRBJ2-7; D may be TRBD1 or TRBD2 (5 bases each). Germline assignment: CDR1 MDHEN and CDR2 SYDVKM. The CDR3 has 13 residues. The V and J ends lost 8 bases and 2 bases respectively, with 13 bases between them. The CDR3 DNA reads TGTGCCAGCGCCGGCTCGGGGCCCTACGAGCAGTACTTC. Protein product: CASAGSGPYEQYF.

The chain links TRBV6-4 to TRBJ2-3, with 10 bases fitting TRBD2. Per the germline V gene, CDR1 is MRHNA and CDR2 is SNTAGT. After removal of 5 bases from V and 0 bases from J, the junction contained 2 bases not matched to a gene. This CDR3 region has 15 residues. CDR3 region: CASSRTSGSTDTQYF. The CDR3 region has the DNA TGTGCCAGCAGTCGGACTAGCGGAAGCACAGATACGCAGTATTTT.

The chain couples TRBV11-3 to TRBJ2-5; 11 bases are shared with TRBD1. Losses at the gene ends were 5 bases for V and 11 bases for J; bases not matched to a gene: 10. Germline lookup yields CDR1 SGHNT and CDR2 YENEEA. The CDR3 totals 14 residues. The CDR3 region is CASSPSDRGLAQYF. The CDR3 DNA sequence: TGTGCCAGCAGCCCTTCGGACAGGGGGCTTGCGCAGTACTTC.

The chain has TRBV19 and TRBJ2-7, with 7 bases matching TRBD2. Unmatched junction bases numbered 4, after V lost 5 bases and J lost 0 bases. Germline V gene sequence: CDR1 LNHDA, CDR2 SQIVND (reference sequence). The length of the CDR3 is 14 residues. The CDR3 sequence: CASSPRGVSYEQYF. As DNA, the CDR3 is TGTGCCAGTAGTCCTCGGGGGGTCTCCTACGAGCAGTACTTC. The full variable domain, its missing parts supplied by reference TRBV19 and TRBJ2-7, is DGGITQSPKYLFRKEGQNVTLSCEQNLNHDAMYWYRQDPGQGLRLIYYSQIVNDFQKGDIAEGYSVSREKKESFPLTVTSAQKNPTAFYLCASSPRGVSYEQYFGPGTRLTVT.

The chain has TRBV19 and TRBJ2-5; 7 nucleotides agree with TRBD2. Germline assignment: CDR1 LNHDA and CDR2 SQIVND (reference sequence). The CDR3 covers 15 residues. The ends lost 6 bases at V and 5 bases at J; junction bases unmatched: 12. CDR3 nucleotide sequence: TGTGCCAGTAGCCGTGAGGGAGGGCTGGGGGAGACCCAGTACTTC. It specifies CASSREGGLGETQYF.

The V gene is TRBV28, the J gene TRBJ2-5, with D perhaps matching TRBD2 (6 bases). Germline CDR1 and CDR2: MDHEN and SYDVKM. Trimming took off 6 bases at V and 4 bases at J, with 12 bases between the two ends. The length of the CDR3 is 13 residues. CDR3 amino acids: CASSSTGGETQYF. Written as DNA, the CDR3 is TGTGCCAGCAGCTCCACCGGGGGAGAGACCCAGTACTTC.

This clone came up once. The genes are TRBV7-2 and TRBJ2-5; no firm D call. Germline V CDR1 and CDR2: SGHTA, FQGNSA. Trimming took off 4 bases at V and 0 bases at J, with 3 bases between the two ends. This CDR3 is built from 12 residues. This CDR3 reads CASSWYQETQYF. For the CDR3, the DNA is TGTGCCAGCAGCTGGTACCAAGAGACCCAGTACTTC. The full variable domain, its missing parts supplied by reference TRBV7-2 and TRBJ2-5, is GAGVSQSPSNKVTEKGKDVELRCDPISGHTALYWYRQSLGQGLEFLIYFQGNSAPDKSGLPSDRFSAERTGGSVSTLTIQRTQQEDSAVYLCASSWYQETQYFGPGTRLLVL.

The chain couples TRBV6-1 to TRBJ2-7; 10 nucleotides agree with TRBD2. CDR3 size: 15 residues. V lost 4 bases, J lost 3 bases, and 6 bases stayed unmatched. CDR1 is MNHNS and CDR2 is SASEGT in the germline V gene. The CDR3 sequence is CASSAFIAGGYEQYF. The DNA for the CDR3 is TGTGCCAGCAGTGCCTTCATAGCGGGAGGCTACGAGCAGTACTTC.

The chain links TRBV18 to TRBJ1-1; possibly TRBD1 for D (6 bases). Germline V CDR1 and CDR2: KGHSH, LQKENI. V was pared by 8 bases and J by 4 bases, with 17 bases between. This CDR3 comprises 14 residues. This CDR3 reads CASIRGGSSTEAFF. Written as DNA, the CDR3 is TGTGCCAGCATCCGAGGGGGATCTAGCACTGAAGCTTTCTTT.

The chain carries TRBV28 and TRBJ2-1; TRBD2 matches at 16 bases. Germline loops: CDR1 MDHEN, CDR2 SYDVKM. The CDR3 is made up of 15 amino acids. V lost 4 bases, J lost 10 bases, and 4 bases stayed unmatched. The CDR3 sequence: CASSSPGLAGGEQFF. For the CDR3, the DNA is TGTGCCAGCAGTTCCCCGGGACTAGCGGGAGGGGAGCAGTTCTTC.